This T cell receptor beta chain came from a study of blood T cell repertoires in COVID-19. Study in general: Material from acute and convalescent COVID-19 was sourced from the United States, Italy and Spain. PBMCs, B-cell-depleted T cells, or T cells were the source of the cDNA or gDNA that made up the material.

Trimming cost V 0 bases and J 12 bases; bases outside gene matches: 14. The CDR3 is 15 residues long. Source study methods: Amplification of reference gene primers was used by the study to estimate nucleated cell counts. TCRdb's table, derived via immunoSEQ multiplex PCR, lists solely in-frame clones and lacks some. That table is the source of V, J and clone size, and D and trimming were worked out from the DNA. The table shows approximately 60,000 clones, with around 86% occurring only once. The count of this clone is one. The specimen was peripheral blood. The TCR comes from a man aged 50-59 years with active COVID-19. The rearrangement joins TRBV23-1 to TRBJ2-7; 7 nucleotides align to TRBD1. TRBV23-1 is annotated as an ORF whose role is uncertain. DNA of the CDR3: TGCGCCAGCAGTCAATCGACGGCAGGGGGACCTGCCGGGTACTTC. Amino acid sequence: CASSQSTAGGPAGYF.